One and the same sample provided the 17 T cell receptor beta chains below, sequenced in a study of cytomegalovirus exposure and HLA in healthy donors. It was with 60 Vbeta and 13 Jbeta primers that the PCR ran. Assay: immunoSEQ multiplex PCR; the TCRdb copy retains only in-frame clones and omits some. The sample consists of nearly 65,000 clones, almost 75% of them appearing once. Sample: PBMCs. These receptors were collected from a man aged 50 to 59 in good health and CMV-seronegative.

The V and J genes are TRBV7-8 and TRBJ2-3; D perhaps matches TRBD2 (7 bases). V lost 2 bases to trimming and J lost 0 bases, with 12 bases between them. The germline V gene encodes CDR1 SGHVS and CDR2 FQNEAQ. The CDR3 sequence is 16 residues long. CDR3 amino acids: CASSLRGRGSTDTQYF. The CDR3 nucleotides are TGTGCCAGCAGCTTACGGGGGCGGGGGAGCACAGATACGCAGTATTTT.

The chain recombines TRBV29-1 with TRBJ1-2, with 7 bases identical to TRBD1. There are 11 residues in the CDR3. V lost 7 bases, J lost 4 bases, and 3 bases stayed unmatched. Germline assignment: CDR1 SQVTM and CDR2 ANQGSEA. CDR3 coding DNA: TGCAGCGACGGGACAGTCTATGGCTACACCTTC. Translating gives CSDGTVYGYTF.

This chain joins TRBV6-5 and TRBJ1-1; 8 nucleotides agree with TRBD1. There are 15 residues in the CDR3. Germline V gene sequence: CDR1 MNHEY, CDR2 SVGAGI. The V and J ends lost 6 bases and 4 bases, in that order; junction bases with no gene match: 10. The CDR3 nucleotides are TGTGCCAGCAGCCTAAGCTGGACAGGGCTCACTGAAGCTTTCTTT. Protein sequence: CASSLSWTGLTEAFF.

V is TRBV6-4 and J is TRBJ2-1; 10 bases map to TRBD2. Germline V gene lookup returns CDR1 MRHNA and CDR2 SNTAGT. This CDR3 contains 16 residues. V trimming: 5 bases; J trimming: 3 bases; junction bases outside the gene matches: 7. CDR3 protein: CASSRSSGGFYNEQFF. The CDR3 nucleotides read TGTGCCAGCAGTCGAAGTAGCGGGGGGTTCTACAATGAGCAGTTCTTC.

This chain connects TRBV7-9 to TRBJ2-7, with 8 positions matching TRBD1. V shed 5 bases and J 2 bases; nucleotides not matched to a gene: 2. This CDR3 is 13 amino acids long. CDR1 and CDR2 (germline): SEHNR, FQNEAQ (reference sequence). CDR3 nucleotide sequence: TGTGCCAGCAGCAAGGACAGGGCCTACGAGCAGTACTTC. Its translation is CASSKDRAYEQYF.

The CDR3: CASSERVGKGREQYF. CDR3 DNA: TGTGCCAGCAGTGAAAGAGTGGGAAAGGGGCGCGAGCAGTACTTC. The chain combines TRBV6-1 with TRBJ2-7; a possible D gene is TRBD1 (5 bases). Per germline, CDR1 MNHNS and CDR2 SASEGT. Trimming took 2 bases from V and 6 from J, leaving 17 bases between them. CDR3 size: 15 residues.

The chain is built from TRBV11-3 and TRBJ2-5; D gene ambiguous. The ends were cut back, 4 bases at V and 0 bases at J, with 3 bases in the middle. The CDR3 is 12 residues long. Looked up from germline, CDR1 is SGHNT and CDR2 is YENEEA. DNA of the CDR3: TGTGCCAGCAGCTCGGACCAAGAGACCCAGTACTTC. Protein: CASSSDQETQYF. Based on the CDR3 plus reference TRBV11-3 and TRBJ2-5, the full variable domain is EAGVVQSPRYKIIEKKQPVAFWCNPISGHNTLYWYLQNLGQGPELLIRYENEEAVDDSQLPKDRFSAERLKGVDSTLKIQPAELGDSAVYLCASSSDQETQYFGPGTRLLVL.

The chain uses TRBV9 and TRBJ1-1; D perhaps matches TRBD1 (5 bases). The germline V gene encodes CDR1 SGDLS and CDR2 YYNGEE. This CDR3 has 16 residues. Trimming removed 1 base at V and 1 base at J, with 14 bases between. The CDR3 loop reads CASSVTPGGRNTEAFF. The CDR3 coding sequence is TGTGCCAGCAGCGTAACCCCCGGGGGTCGGAACACTGAAGCTTTCTTT.

As concerns this clone: One junction end disagrees with the germline gene, perhaps due to a read error. The sample contains more than one DNA sequence encoding this CDR3. The gene calls are TRBV5-1 and TRBJ2-2; possible D gene TRBD2, 7 bases. The CDR3 is made up of 15 amino acids. Looked up from germline, CDR1 is SGHRS and CDR2 is YFSETQ. This CDR3 is CASSLAAGATGELFF. CDR3 bases: TGCGCCAGCAGTTTGGCCGCGGGGGCAACCGGGGAGCTGTTTTTT.

The CDR3 DNA reads TGTGCCAGCAGCGAGACAGGGAGGCACTATGGCTACACCTTC. Translation: CASSETGRHYGYTF. V gene TRBV9 combines with J gene TRBJ1-2; 7 bases fit TRBD1. This CDR3 has 14 amino acids. Germline-derived CDR1 and CDR2 are SGDLS and YYNGEE. The V gene end was trimmed by 3 bases and the J gene end by 3 bases; junction bases not matched to a gene: 5.

The genes are TRBV30 and TRBJ2-7; tentatively, D is TRBD1 (6 bases). This CDR3 has 13 amino acids. Per the germline V gene, CDR1 is GTSNPN and CDR2 is SVGIG (reference sequence). The V end was cut by 3 bases, the J end by 0 bases, with 9 bases between. This CDR3 reads CAWRGAISYEQYF. CDR3 nucleotides: TGTGCCTGGAGGGGGGCCATCTCCTACGAGCAGTACTTC.

This chain uses TRBV30 with TRBJ1-2; 11 bases map to TRBD1. In germline, CDR1 is GTSNPN, CDR2 SVGIG (reference sequence). Germline trimming cut 0 bases from V and 4 bases from J; bases unmatched to any gene: 10. CDR3 size: 17 residues. DNA of the CDR3: TGTGCCTGGAGTGTAGGGGACAGGGGGAATTTCGGCTATGGCTACACCTTC. As protein: CAWSVGDRGNFGYGYTF.

The chain links TRBV11-2 to TRBJ2-1; 10 positions agree with TRBD1. This CDR3 region has 14 residues. Germline-derived CDR1 and CDR2 are SGHAT and FQNNGV. The V gene end was trimmed by 4 bases and the J gene end by 7 bases; junction bases not matched to a gene: 4. The CDR3 DNA follows: TGTGCCAGCAGCTCCGGGACAGGGGTGAATGAGCAGTTCTTC. Translating it yields CASSSGTGVNEQFF.

The genes are TRBV7-9 and TRBJ2-5, with 11 bases fitting TRBD2. The germline gives CDR1 SEHNR, CDR2 FQNEAQ (reference sequence). J lost 1 base, V lost 5 bases, and 6 bases had no gene match. The CDR3 extends over 16 amino acids. The CDR3 bases are TGTGCCAGCAGCCCTACCCTAGCGGGGGGCCAAGAGACCCAGTACTTC. Protein sequence: CASSPTLAGGQETQYF.

The rearrangement links TRBV2 to TRBJ2-2, with TRBD1 matching 9 bases. The germline gives CDR1 SNHLY, CDR2 FYNNEI. This CDR3 has 16 residues. J was trimmed by 4 bases and V by 6 bases; bases with no gene match: 9. The CDR3 sequence is CASSYRGRGGTGELFF. The DNA of the CDR3 is TGTGCCAGCAGCTACAGGGGGCGCGGGGGCACCGGGGAGCTGTTTTTT.

The rearrangement links TRBV7-3 to TRBJ2-3; 9 nucleotides agree with TRBD2. Germline V lookup: CDR1 SGHTA, CDR2 FQGTGA. The V segment lost 1 base and the J segment 2 bases; nucleotides outside the gene matches: 4. The CDR3 length is 16 residues. The CDR3 bases are TGTGCCAGCAGCTTAAGGGGCGGGGGGGCCACAGATACGCAGTATTTT. This translates into CASSLRGGGATDTQYF.

The V call is TRBV5-1, the J call TRBJ1-5; D is uncertain. Trimming shortened V by 4 bases and J by 0 bases, and 11 bases separated the two germline ends. The CDR3 sequence is 15 residues long. Germline CDR1 is SGHRS and CDR2 is YFSETQ. CDR3 amino acids: CASSVEGLSNQPQHF. In DNA, the CDR3 is TGCGCCAGCAGCGTCGAGGGCCTTAGCAATCAGCCCCAGCATTTT.